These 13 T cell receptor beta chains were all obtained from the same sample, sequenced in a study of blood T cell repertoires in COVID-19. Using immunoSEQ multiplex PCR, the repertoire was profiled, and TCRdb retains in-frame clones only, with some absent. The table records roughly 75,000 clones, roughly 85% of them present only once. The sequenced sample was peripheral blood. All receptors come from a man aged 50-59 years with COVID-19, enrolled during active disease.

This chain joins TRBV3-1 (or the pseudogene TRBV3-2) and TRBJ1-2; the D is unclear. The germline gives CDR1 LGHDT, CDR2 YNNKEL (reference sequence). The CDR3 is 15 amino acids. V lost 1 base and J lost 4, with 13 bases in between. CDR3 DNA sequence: TGTGCCAGCAGCCAAGGAACCGGGGTAGTCTATGGCTACACCTTC. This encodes CASSQGTGVVYGYTF.

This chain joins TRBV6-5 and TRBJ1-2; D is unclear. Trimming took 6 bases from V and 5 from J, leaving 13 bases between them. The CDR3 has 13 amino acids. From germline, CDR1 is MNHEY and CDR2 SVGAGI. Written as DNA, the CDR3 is TGTGCCAGCAGCTACGGACGGGAATATGGCTACACCTTC. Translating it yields CASSYGREYGYTF.

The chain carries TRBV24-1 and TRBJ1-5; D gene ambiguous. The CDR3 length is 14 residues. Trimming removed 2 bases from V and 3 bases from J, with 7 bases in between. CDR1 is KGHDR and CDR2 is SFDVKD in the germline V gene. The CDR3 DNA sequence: TGTGCCACCAGTGATTCGTCAGTCAATCAGCCCCAGCATTTT. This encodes CATSDSSVNQPQHF.

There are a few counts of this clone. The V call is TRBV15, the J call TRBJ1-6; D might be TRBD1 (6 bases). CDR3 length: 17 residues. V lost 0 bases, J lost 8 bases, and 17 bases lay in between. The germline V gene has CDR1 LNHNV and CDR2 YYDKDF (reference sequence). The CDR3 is CATSREAAGGRYSPLHF. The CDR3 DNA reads TGTGCCACCAGCAGAGAGGCAGCGGGGGGCAGGTATTCACCCCTCCACTTT.

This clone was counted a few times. The CDR3 loop reads CASAQVVTATVGYGYTF. The CDR3 bases are TGTGCCAGTGCCCAGGTGGTTACAGCCACGGTGGGCTATGGCTACACCTTC. This chain uses TRBV19 with TRBJ1-2; D gene uncertain. Trimming shortened V by 8 bases and J by 4 bases, and 26 bases separated the two germline ends. This CDR3 spans 17 amino acids. Germline V gene lookup returns CDR1 LNHDA and CDR2 SQIVND (reference sequence).

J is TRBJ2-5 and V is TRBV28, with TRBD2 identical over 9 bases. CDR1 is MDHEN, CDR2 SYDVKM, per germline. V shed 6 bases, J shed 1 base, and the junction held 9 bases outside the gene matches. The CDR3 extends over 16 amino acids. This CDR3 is CASSPIAGEGQETQYF. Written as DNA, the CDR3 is TGTGCCAGCAGCCCGATAGCGGGAGAGGGCCAAGAGACCCAGTACTTC.

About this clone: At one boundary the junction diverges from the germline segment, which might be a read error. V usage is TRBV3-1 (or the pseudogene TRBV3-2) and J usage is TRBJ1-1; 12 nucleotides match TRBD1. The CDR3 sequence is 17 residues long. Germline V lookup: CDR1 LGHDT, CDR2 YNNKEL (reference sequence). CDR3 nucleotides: TGTGCCAGCAGTCAAGTCCCGGGACAGGGGGCTAACACTGAAGCTTTCTTT. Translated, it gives CASSQVPGQGANTEAFF.

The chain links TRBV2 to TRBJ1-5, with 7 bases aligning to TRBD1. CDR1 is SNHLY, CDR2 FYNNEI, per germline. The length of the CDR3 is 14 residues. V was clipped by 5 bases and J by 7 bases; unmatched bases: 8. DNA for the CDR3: TGTGCCAGCAGTTCACAGACAGGGAGGCAGCCCCAGCATTTT. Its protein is CASSSQTGRQPQHF.

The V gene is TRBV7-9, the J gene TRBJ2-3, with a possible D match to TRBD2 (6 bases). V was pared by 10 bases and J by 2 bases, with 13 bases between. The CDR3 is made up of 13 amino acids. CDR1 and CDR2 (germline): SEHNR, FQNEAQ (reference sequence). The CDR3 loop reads CATGEAPTDTQYF. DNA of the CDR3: TGTGCCACCGGGGAGGCTCCCACAGATACGCAGTATTTT.

The chain's CDR3 is CASSPVDRDHLGGYTF. For the CDR3, the DNA is TGTGCCAGCAGCCCCGTCGACAGGGACCACCTGGGAGGCTACACCTTC. V is TRBV9 and J is TRBJ1-2; 7 bases align to TRBD1. This CDR3 comprises 16 residues. The trim removed 4 bases at V and 8 bases at J, leaving 17 bases unmatched. In germline, CDR1 is SGDLS, CDR2 YYNGEE.

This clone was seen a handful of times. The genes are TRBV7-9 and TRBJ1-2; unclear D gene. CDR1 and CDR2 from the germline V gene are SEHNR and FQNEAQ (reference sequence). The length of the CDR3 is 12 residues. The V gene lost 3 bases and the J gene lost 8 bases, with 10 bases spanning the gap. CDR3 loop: CASSFVRVGYTF. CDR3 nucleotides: TGTGCCAGCAGCTTCGTTCGTGTGGGCTACACCTTC.

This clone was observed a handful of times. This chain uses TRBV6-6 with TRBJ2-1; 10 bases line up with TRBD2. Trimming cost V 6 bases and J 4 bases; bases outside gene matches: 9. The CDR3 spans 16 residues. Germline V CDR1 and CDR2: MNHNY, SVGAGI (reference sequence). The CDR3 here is CASRDRAGGAYNEQFF. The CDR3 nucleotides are TGTGCCAGCAGGGACCGAGCGGGAGGGGCATACAATGAGCAGTTCTTC.

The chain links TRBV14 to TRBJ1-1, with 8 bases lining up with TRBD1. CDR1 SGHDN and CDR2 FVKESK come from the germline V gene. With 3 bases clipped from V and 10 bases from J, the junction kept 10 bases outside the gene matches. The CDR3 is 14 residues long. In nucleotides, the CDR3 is TGTGCCAGCAGCCATCACTCCGGGACAGGCGTAGCTTTCTTT. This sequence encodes CASSHHSGTGVAFF.